This T cell receptor (beta chain) was identified in a study of molecular identifiers for immune sequencing clone quantification. Turning to the study itself: With replicates, the RNA of about 21,000 or 97,000 naive CD8 cells was split five ways and four were sequenced. Regarding the study as a whole: Spiked Jurkat TCR RNA originating from one cell could reportedly be identified amid approximately 900,000 naive cells.

Bulk TCR libraries used previously described methods and listed TCR primers. TCRdb used MiXCR to reprocess the PCR reads, holding one entry per CDR3 protein. The sample lists about half a million distinct CDR3 sequences, about 21% seen once, with around 0.84% in the top ten. In the case of this clonotype: Its antigen remains unidentified. Mismatch with germline at one junction end may stem from a read error.

The source of this sequence is a human donor in good health. Some libraries in this study had Jurkat cell RNA spiked in. Sequencing used naive CD8+ T cells from blood, with Jurkat cell RNA spiked in. Subset specified: FACS-sorted CD8+CD4-CCR7+CD45RA+ naive T cells.

The CDR3 is CASSLPRTGGGGSGLYNEQSF. CDR3 nucleotide sequence: TGTGCCAGCAGTTTACCCCGGACAGGGGGCGGTGGTAGCGGGCTGTACAATGAGCAGTCCTTC. The rearrangement links TRBV28 to TRBJ2-1; the match to TRBD1 covers 11 bases. The CDR3 loop spans 21 amino acids. Germline V gene lookup returns CDR1 MDHEN and CDR2 SYDVKM.